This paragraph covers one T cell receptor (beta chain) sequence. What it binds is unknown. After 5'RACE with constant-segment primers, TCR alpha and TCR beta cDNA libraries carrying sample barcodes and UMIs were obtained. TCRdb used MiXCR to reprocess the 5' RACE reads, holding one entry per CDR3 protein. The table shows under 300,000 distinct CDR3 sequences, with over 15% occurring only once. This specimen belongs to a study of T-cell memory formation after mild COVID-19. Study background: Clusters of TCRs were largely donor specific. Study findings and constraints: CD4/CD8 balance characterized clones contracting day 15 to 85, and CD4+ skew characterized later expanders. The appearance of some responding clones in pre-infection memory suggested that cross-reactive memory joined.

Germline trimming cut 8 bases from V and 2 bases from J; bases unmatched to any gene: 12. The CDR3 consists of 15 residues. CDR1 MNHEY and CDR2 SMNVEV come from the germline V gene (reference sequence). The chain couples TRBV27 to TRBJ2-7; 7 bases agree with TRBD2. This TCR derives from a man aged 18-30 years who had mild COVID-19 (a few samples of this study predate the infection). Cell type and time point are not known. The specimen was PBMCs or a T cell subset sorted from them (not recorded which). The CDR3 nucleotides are TGTGCCAGCTCGGCCGGGCCAGCGGGAACCTACGAGCAGTACGTC. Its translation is CASSAGPAGTYEQYV.